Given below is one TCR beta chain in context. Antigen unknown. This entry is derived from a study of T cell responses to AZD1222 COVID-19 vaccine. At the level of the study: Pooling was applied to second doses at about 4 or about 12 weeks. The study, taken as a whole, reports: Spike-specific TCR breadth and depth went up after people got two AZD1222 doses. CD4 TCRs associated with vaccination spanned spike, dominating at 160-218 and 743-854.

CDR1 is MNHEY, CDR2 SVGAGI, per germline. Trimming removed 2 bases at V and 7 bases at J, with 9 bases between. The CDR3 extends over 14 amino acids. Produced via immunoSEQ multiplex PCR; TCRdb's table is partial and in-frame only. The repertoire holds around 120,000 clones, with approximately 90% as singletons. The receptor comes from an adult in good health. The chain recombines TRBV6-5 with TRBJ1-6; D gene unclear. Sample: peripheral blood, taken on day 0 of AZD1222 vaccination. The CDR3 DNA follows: TGTGCCAGCAGTTACATGATGGGGAATTCACCCCTCCACTTT. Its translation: CASSYMMGNSPLHF.